This entry concerns a single T cell receptor beta chain. Antigen: not known. This sample is part of a study of T-cell reconstitution after alpha-beta-depleted transplantation in children. Points from the study as a whole: Recipient T cells and thymic progenitors that survived were the source of the high TCRbeta diversity seen at day 60 in some patients. The origin of alpha-beta T cells about two months after transplant was reportedly several hundred expanded graft clones.

Molecular barcoding with unique molecular identifiers was used for the TCRbeta library. Using its own MiXCR run on the PCR reads, TCRdb lists one record per CDR3 protein. Of approximately 500,000 distinct CDR3 sequences listed, 25% to 30% are singletons. Trimming took 4 bases from V and 8 from J; bases not matched to a gene: 9. Germline V gene data show CDR1 as KGHSH and CDR2 as LQKENI. The CDR3 consists of 14 residues. The sequencing here drew on PBMCs, taken before TCRalphabeta/CD19-depleted stem cell transplant. V and J are TRBV18 and TRBJ2-7; 9 bases are shared with TRBD1. This clonotype originated in a boy in the first two years of life with Wiskott-Aldrich syndrome, due to receive a stem cell transplant. CDR3 coding DNA: TGTGCCAGCTCACTGCCGGGACAGGGACGGAAGCAGTACTTC. This codes for CASSLPGQGRKQYF. Complete variable domain (other parts from reference TRBV18 and TRBJ2-7): NAGVMQNPRHLVRRRGQEARLRCSPMKGHSHVYWYRQLPEEGLKFMVYLQKENIIDESGMPKERFSAEFPKEGPSILRIQQVVRGDSAAYFCASSLPGQGRKQYFGPGTRLTVT.